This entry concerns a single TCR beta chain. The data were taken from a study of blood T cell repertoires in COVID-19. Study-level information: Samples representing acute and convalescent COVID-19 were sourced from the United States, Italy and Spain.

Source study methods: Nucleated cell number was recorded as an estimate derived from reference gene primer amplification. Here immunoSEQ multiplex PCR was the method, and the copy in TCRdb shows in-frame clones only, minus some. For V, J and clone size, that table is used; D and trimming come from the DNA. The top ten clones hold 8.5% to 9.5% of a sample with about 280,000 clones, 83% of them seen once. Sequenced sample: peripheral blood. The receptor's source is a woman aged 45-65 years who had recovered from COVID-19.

This CDR3 reads CAWNRGRTRALTGSQYF. The CDR3 bases are TGTGCCTGGAACAGGGGGCGGACCCGGGCCCTTACCGGATCGCAGTACTTC. V and J are TRBV30 and TRBJ2-7; 9 nucleotides line up with TRBD1. The V segment lost 4 bases and the J segment 9 bases; nucleotides outside the gene matches: 22. Germline values: CDR1 GTSNPN, CDR2 SVGIG (reference sequence). The CDR3 contains 17 residues.